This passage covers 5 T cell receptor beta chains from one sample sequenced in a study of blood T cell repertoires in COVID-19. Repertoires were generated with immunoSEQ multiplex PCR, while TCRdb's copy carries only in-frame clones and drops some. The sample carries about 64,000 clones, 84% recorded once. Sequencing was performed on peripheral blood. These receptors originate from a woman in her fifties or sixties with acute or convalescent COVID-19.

CDR3 coding DNA: TGTGCCAGCAGCTTAGCGCAGGGCACATCACCCCTCCACTTT. It encodes CASSLAQGTSPLHF. This rearrangement joins TRBV7-9 to TRBJ1-6, with a tentative D call TRBD1 (5 bases). The CDR3 totals 14 residues. Trimming took off 0 bases at V and 10 bases at J, with 10 bases between the two ends. Per the germline V gene, CDR1 is SEHNR and CDR2 is FQNEAQ (reference sequence). Complete variable domain (other parts from reference TRBV7-9 and TRBJ1-6): DTGVSQNPRHKITKRGQNVTFRCDPISEHNRLYWYRQTLGQGPEFLTYFQNEAQLEKSRLLSDRFSAERPKGSFSTLEIQRTEQGDSAMYLCASSLAQGTSPLHFGNGTRLTVT.

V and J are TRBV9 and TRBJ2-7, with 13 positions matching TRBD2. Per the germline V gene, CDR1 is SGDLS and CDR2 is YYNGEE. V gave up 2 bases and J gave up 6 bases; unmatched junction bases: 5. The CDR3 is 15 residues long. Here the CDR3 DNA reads TGTGCCAGCAGCGTGGGGACTAGCGGGAATTCCGAGCAGTACTTC. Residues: CASSVGTSGNSEQYF.

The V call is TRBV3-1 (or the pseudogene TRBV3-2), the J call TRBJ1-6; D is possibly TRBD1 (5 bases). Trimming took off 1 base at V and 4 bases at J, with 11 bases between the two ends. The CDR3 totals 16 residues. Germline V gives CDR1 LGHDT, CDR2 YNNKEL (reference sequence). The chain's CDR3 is CASSQVGRGYNSPLHF. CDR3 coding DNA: TGTGCCAGCAGCCAAGTCGGAAGGGGATATAATTCACCCCTCCACTTT.

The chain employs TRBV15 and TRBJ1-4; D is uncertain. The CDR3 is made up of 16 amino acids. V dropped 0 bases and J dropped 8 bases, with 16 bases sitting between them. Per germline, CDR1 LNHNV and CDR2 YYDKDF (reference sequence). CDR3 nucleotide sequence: TGTGCCACCAGCAGAGATAGCAAGGTAGCGGAGGAAAAACTGTTTTTT. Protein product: CATSRDSKVAEEKLFF.

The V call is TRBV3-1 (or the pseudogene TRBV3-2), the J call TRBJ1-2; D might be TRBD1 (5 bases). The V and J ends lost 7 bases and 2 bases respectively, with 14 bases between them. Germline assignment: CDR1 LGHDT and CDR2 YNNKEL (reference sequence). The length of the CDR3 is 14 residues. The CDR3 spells CASTSLGGNYGYTF. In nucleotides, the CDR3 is TGTGCCAGCACCTCTCTGGGGGGAAACTATGGCTACACCTTC.